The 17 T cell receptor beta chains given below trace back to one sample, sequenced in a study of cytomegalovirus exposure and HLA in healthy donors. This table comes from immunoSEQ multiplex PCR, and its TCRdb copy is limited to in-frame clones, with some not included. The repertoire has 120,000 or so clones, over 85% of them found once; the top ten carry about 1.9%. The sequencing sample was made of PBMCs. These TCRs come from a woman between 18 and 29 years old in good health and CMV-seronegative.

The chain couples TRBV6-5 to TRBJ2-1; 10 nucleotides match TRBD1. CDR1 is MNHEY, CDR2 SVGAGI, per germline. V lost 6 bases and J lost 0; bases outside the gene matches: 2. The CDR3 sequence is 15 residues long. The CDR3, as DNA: TGTGCCAGCAGGTGGACAGGGGGCTCCTACAATGAGCAGTTCTTC. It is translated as CASRWTGGSYNEQFF.

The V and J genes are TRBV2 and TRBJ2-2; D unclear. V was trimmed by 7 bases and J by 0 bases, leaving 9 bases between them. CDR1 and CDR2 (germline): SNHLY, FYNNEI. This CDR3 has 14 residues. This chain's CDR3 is CASTGQSNTGELFF. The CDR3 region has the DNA TGTGCCAGCACTGGGCAGTCGAACACCGGGGAGCTGTTTTTT.

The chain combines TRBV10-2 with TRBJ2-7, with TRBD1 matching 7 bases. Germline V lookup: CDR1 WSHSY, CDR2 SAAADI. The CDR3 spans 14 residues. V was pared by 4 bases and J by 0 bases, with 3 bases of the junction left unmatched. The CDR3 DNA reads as TGCGCCAGCAGTGTAACAGGGGCCTCCTACGAGCAGTACTTC. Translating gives CASSVTGASYEQYF.

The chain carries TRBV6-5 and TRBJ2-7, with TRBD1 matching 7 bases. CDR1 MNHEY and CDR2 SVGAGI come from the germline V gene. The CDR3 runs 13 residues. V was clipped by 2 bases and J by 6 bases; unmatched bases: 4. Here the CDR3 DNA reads TGTGCCAGCAGTTACCCAGGACAGGCCGAGCAGTACTTC. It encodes CASSYPGQAEQYF.

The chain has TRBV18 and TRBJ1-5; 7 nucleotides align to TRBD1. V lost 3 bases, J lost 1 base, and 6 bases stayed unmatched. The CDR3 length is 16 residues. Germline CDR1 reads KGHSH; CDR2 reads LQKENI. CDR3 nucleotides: TGTGCCAGCTCACCGGGACAGCGACGAAGCAATCAGCCCCAGCATTTT. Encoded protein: CASSPGQRRSNQPQHF.

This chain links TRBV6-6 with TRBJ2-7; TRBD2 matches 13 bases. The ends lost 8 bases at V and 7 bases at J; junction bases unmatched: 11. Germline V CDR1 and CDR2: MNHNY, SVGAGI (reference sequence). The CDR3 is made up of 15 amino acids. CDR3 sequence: CASSSGLAGVGEQYF. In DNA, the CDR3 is TGTGCCAGCTCGTCAGGACTAGCGGGGGTGGGGGAGCAGTACTTC.

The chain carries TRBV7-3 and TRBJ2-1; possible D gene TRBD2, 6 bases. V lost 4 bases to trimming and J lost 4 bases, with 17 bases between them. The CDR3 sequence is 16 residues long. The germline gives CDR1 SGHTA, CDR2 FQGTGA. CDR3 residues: CASSSPTSLGYNEQFF. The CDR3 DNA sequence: TGTGCCAGCAGCTCCCCGACTAGTCTAGGGTACAATGAGCAGTTCTTC.

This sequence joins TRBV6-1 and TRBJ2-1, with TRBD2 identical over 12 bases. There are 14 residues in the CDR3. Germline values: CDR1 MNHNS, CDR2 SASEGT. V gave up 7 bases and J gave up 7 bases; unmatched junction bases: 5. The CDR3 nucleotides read TGTGCCAGCACCCCTAGCGGGGGGGCAAATGAGCAGTTCTTC. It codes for CASTPSGGANEQFF.

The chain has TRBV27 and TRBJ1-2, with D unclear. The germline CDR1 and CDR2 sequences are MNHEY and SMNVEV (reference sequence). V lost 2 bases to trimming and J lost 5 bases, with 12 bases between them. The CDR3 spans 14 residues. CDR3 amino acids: CASSLGGQRYGYTF. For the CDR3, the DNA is TGTGCCAGCAGTTTAGGCGGGCAGAGATATGGCTACACCTTC.

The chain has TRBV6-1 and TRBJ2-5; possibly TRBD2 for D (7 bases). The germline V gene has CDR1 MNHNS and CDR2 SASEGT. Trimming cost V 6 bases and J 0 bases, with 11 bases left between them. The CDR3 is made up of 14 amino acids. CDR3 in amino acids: CASSEGGHQETQYF. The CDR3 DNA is TGTGCCAGCAGCGAGGGGGGGCACCAAGAGACCCAGTACTTC.

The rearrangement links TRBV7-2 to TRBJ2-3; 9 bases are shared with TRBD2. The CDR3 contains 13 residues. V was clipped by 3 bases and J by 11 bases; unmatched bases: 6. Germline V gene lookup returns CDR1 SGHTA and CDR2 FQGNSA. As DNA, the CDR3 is TGTGCCAGCAGCTTTTCTCTAGCGGGAAGGCAGTATTTT. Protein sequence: CASSFSLAGRQYF.

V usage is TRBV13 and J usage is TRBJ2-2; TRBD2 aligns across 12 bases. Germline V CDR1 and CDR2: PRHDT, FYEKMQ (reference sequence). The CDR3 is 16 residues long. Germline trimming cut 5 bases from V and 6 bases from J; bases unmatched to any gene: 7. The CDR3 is CASSTGLAGPAGELFF. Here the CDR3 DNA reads TGTGCCAGCAGCACCGGACTAGCGGGACCGGCCGGGGAGCTGTTTTTT.

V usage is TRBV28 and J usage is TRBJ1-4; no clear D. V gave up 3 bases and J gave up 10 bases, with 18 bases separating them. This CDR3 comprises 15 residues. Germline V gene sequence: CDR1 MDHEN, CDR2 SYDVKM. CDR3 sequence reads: CASSLAGVLEGKLFF. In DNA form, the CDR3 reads TGTGCCAGCAGTTTGGCTGGGGTACTCGAGGGAAAACTGTTTTTT.

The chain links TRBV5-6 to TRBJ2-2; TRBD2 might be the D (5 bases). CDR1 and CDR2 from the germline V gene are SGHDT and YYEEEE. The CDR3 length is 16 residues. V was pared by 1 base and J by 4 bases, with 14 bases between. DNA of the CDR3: TGTGCCAGCAGCTTGTATACGGGATTGGCCACCGGGGAGCTGTTTTTT. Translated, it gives CASSLYTGLATGELFF.

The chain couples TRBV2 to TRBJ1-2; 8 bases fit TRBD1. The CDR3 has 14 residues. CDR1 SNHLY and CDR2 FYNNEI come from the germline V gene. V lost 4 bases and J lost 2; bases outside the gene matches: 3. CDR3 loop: CASSAGTGNYGYTF. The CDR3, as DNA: TGTGCCAGCAGTGCCGGGACAGGCAACTATGGCTACACCTTC.

The CDR3 DNA reads TGCGCCAGCAGCTTGGGTAGCCCTCCGACTAGCGATCGCTACGAGCAGTACTTC. Translated, it gives CASSLGSPPTSDRYEQYF. The rearrangement uses TRBV5-1 and TRBJ2-7; 8 bases map to TRBD2. V shed 0 bases, J shed 3 bases, and the junction held 14 bases outside the gene matches. The germline V gene encodes CDR1 SGHRS and CDR2 YFSETQ. This CDR3 has 18 residues.

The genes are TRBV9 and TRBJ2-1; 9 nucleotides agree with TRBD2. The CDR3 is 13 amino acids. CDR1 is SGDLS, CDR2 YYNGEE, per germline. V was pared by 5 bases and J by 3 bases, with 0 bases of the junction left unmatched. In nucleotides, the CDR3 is TGTGCCAGCAGTAGCGGGGGCTACAATGAGCAGTTCTTC. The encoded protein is CASSSGGYNEQFF. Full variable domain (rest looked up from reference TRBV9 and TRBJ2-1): DSGVTQTPKHLITATGQRVTLRCSPRSGDLSVYWYQQSLDQGLQFLIQYYNGEERAKGNILERFSAQQFPDLHSELNLSSLELGDSALYFCASSSGGYNEQFFGPGTRLTVL.